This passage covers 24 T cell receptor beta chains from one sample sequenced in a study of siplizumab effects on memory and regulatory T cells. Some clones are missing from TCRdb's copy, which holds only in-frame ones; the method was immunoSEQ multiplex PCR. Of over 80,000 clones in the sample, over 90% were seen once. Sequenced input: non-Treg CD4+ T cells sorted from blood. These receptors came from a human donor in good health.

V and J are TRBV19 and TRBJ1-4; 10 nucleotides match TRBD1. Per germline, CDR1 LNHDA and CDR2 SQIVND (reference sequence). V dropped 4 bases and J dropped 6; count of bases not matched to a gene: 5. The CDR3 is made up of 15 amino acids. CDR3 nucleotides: TGTGCCAGTAGTACCCCCGGGACAGGGGATGAAAAACTGTTTTTT. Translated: CASSTPGTGDEKLFF. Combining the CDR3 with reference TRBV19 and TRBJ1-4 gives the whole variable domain DGGITQSPKYLFRKEGQNVTLSCEQNLNHDAMYWYRQDPGQGLRLIYYSQIVNDFQKGDIAEGYSVSREKKESFPLTVTSAQKNPTAFYLCASSTPGTGDEKLFFGSGTQLSVL.

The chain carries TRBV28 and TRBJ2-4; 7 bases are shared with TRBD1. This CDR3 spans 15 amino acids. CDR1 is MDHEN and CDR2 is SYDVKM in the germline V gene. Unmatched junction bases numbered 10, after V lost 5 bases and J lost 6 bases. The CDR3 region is CASSPLQGMGNIQYF. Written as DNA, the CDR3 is TGTGCCAGCAGTCCATTACAGGGGATGGGAAACATTCAGTACTTC.

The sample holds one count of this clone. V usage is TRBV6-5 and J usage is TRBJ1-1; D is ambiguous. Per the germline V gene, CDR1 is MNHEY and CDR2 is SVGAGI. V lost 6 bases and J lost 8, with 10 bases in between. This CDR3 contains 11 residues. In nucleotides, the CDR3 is TGTGCCAGCAGGTCGACAATCGAAGCTTTCTTT. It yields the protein CASRSTIEAFF.

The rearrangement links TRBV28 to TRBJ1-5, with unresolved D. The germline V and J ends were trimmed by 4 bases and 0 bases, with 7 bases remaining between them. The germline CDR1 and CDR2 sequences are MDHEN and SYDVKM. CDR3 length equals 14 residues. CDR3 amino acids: CASSSVDSNQPQHF. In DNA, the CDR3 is TGTGCCAGCAGTTCTGTGGATAGCAATCAGCCCCAGCATTTT.

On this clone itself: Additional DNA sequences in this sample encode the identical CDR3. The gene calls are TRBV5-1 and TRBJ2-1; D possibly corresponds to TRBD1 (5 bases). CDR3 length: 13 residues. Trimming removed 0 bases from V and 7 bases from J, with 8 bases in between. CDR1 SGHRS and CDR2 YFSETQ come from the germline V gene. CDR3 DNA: TGCGCCAGCAGCTTGGTAAGGGGTAATGAGCAGTTCTTC. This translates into CASSLVRGNEQFF.

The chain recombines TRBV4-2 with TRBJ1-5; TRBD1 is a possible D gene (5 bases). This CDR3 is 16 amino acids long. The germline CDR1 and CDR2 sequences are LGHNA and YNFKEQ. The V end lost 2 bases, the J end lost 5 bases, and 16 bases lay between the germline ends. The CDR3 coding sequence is TGTGCCAGCAGCCAAACGTCAAGGGGAGGGTATCAGCCCCAGCATTTT. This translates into CASSQTSRGGYQPQHF.

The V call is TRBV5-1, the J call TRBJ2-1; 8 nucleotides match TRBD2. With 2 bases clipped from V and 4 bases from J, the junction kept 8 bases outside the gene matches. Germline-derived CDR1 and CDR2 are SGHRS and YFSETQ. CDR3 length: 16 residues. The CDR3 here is CASSFRLASGYNEQFF. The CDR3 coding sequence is TGCGCCAGCAGCTTCCGACTAGCGAGTGGGTACAATGAGCAGTTCTTC. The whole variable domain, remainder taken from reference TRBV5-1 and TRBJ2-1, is KAGVTQTPRYLIKTRGQQVTLSCSPISGHRSVSWYQQTPGQGLQFLFEYFSETQRNKGNFPGRFSGRQFSNSRSEMNVSTLELGDSALYLCASSFRLASGYNEQFFGPGTRLTVL.

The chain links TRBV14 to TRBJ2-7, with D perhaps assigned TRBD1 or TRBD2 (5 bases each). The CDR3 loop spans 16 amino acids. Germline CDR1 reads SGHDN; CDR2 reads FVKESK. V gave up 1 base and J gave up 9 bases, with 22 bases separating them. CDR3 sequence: CASSQARDALPWGQYF. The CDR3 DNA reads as TGTGCCAGCAGCCAAGCCCGGGACGCCCTACCTTGGGGGCAGTACTTC.

The CDR3 bases are TGTGCCAGCAGGCCTACAGGGAAAGAGACCCAGTACTTC. It codes for CASRPTGKETQYF. The chain is built from TRBV28 and TRBJ2-5; perhaps TRBD1 as D (6 bases). This CDR3 contains 13 residues. Per germline, CDR1 MDHEN and CDR2 SYDVKM. The V gene lost 6 bases and the J gene lost 3 bases, with 11 bases spanning the gap.

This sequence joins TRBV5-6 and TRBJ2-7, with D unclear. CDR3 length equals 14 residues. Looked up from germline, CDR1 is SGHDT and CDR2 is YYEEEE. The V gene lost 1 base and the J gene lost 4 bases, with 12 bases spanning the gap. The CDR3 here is CASSLRLIVYEQYF. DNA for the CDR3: TGTGCCAGCAGCTTGCGTTTGATTGTATACGAGCAGTACTTC.

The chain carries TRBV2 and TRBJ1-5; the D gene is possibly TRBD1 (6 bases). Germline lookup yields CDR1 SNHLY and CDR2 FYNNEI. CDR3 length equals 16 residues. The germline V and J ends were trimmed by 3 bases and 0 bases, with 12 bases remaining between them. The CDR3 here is CASSERQAYSNQPQHF. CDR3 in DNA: TGTGCCAGCAGTGAGAGACAGGCCTATAGCAATCAGCCCCAGCATTTT.

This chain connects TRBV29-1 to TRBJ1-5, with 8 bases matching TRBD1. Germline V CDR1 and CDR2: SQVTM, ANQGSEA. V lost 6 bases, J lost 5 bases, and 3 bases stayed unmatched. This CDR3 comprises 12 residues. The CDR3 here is CSVLQGDQPQHF. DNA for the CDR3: TGCAGCGTCCTACAGGGGGATCAGCCCCAGCATTTT.

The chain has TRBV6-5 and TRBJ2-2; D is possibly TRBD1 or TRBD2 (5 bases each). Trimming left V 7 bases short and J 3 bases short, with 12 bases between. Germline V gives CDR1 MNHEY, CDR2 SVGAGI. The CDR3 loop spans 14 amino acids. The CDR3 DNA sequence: TGTGCCAGCAAAGTTGGGACGTACACCGGGGAGCTGTTTTTT. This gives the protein CASKVGTYTGELFF.

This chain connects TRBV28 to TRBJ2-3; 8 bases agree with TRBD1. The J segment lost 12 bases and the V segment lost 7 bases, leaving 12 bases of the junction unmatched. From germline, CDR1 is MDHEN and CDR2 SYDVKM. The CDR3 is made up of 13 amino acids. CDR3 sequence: CASIRDLTGAQYF. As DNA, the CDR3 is TGTGCCAGCATTAGAGATCTGACAGGGGCCCAGTATTTT.

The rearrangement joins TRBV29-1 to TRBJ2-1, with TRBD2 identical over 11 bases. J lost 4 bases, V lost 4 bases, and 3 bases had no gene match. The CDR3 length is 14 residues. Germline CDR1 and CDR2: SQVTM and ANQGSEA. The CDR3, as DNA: TGCAGCGTTGGACTAGCGGGACGGTACAATGAGCAGTTCTTC. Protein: CSVGLAGRYNEQFF.

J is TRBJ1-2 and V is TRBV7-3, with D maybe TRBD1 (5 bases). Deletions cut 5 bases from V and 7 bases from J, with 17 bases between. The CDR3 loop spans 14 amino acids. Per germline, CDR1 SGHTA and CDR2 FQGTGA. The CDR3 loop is CASSPRPDQGGYTF. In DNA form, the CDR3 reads TGTGCCAGCAGCCCTCGGCCTGATCAGGGTGGCTACACCTTC.

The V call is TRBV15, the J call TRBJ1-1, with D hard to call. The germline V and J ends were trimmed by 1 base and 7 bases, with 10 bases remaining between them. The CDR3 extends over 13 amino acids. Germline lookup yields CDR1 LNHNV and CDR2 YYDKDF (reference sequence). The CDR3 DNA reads TGTGCCACCAGCAGAGCAAACGCCCGTGAAGCTTTCTTT. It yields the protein CATSRANAREAFF. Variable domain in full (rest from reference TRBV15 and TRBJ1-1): DAMVIQNPRYQVTQFGKPVTLSCSQTLNHNVMYWYQQKSSQAPKLLFHYYDKDFNNEADTPDNFQSRRPNTSFCFLDIRSPGLGDTAMYLCATSRANAREAFFGQGTRLTVV.

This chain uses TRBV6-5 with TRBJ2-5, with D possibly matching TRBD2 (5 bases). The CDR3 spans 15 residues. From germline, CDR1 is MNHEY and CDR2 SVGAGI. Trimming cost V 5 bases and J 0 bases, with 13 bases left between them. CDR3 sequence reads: CASSPYGGNQETQYF. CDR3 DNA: TGTGCCAGCAGTCCCTACGGAGGTAACCAAGAGACCCAGTACTTC.

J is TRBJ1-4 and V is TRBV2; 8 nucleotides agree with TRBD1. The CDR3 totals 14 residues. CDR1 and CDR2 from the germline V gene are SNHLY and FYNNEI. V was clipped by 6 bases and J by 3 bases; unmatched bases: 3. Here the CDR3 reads CASSRGLSNEKLFF. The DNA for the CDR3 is TGTGCCAGCAGCAGGGGGCTGTCTAATGAAAAACTGTTTTTT.

The CDR3 loop is CASSPSGGPNEKLFF. In nucleotides, the CDR3 is TGTGCCAGCTCACCCTCCGGGGGCCCTAATGAAAAACTGTTTTTT. J is TRBJ1-4 and V is TRBV18; D is possibly TRBD1 (6 bases). V gave up 3 bases and J gave up 3 bases, with 11 bases separating them. Germline V gene data show CDR1 as KGHSH and CDR2 as LQKENI. The CDR3 totals 15 residues. Complete variable domain (other parts from reference TRBV18 and TRBJ1-4): NAGVMQNPRHLVRRRGQEARLRCSPMKGHSHVYWYRQLPEEGLKFMVYLQKENIIDESGMPKERFSAEFPKEGPSILRIQQVVRGDSAAYFCASSPSGGPNEKLFFGSGTQLSVL.

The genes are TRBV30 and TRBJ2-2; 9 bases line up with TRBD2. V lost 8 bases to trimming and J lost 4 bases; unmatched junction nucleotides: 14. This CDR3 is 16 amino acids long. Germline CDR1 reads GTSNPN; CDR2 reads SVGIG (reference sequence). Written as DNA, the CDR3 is TGTGCCAAGGGCATAGCGGGAGCATATCGCACCGGGGAGCTGTTTTTT. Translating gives CAKGIAGAYRTGELFF.

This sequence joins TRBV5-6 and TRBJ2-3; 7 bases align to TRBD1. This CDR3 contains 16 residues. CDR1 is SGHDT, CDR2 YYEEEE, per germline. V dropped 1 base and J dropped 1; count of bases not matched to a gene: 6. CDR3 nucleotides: TGTGCCAGCAGCTTGCGACAGGGACGGGGCACAGATACGCAGTATTTT. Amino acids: CASSLRQGRGTDTQYF.

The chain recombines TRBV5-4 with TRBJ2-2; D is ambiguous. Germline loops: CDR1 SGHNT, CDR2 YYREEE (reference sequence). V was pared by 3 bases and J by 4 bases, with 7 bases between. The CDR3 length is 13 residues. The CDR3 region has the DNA TGTGCCAGCAGCTCGAAACCCACCGGGGAGCTGTTTTTT. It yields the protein CASSSKPTGELFF.

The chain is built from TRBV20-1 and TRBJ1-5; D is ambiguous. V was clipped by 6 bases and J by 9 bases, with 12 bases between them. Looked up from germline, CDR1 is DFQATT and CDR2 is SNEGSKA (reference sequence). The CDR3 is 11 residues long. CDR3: CSAPGVGPQHF. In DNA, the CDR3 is TGCAGTGCCCCAGGCGTGGGGCCCCAGCATTTT.